This entry lists 17 T cell receptor beta chains sequenced from one sample in a study of T cell repertoires in cytomegalovirus infection (dated by TCRdb to about 2019). The instrument given in TCRdb is Illumina HiSeq 1500. Using fastp at Q25 and MiXCR, TCRdb reprocessed the public reads and kept productive beta chains. Rows are unified per CDR3 protein, each entry keeping the most common DNA and genes. Within this sample are about 68,000 distinct CDR3 sequences, with approximately 22% of them counted one time only. Around 77% of the sample comes from the top ten. No antigen has been assigned to these receptors. Input material: PBMCs, sequenced either directly or after in vitro stimulation (not recorded which). Source of these receptors: a human donor in good health (CMV status not recorded). Some clones in this sample may be carry-over from other donors' samples.

This clonotype appeared a few times. The chain employs TRBV6-2 or TRBV6-3 and TRBJ2-2; 8 bases agree with TRBD2. Trimming removed 4 bases from V and 4 bases from J; junction bases left unmatched: 8. The CDR3 sequence is 16 residues long. The germline CDR1 and CDR2 sequences are MNHEY and SVGEGT. In DNA, the CDR3 is TGTGCCAGCAGTTCAGGAGCGGGAGAGGGCACCGGGGAGCTGTTTTTT. Protein: CASSSGAGEGTGELFF.

This clonotype was recorded at least ten times. This chain connects TRBV25-1 to TRBJ2-1; 11 bases align to TRBD2. Per the germline V gene, CDR1 is MGHDK and CDR2 is SYGVNS. With 7 bases clipped from V and 7 bases from J, the junction kept 15 bases outside the gene matches. The CDR3 length is 17 residues. The CDR3 loop is CASTLTSGRPGGNEQFF. CDR3 bases: TGTGCCAGCACTTTAACTAGCGGGAGACCGGGGGGAAATGAGCAGTTCTTC.

The rearrangement links TRBV6-2 or TRBV6-3 to TRBJ2-7, with D perhaps matching TRBD2 (5 bases). Germline V gives CDR1 MNHEY, CDR2 SVGEGT. CDR3 size: 11 residues. Deletions cut 6 bases from V and 6 bases from J, with 9 bases between. The CDR3 DNA follows: TGTGCCAGCAGGTCCCGGGGCGAGCAGTACGTC. Encoded protein: CASRSRGEQYV.

This clonotype was seen a few times. V usage is TRBV6-2 or TRBV6-3 and J usage is TRBJ2-6; D possibly corresponds to TRBD1 (5 bases). This CDR3 spans 14 amino acids. With 2 bases removed from V and 6 bases from J, the gap between germline ends came to 8 bases. Germline-derived CDR1 and CDR2 are MNHEY and SVGEGT. This CDR3 is CASSYLGQANVLTF. The CDR3 bases are TGTGCCAGCAGTTACCTTGGACAGGCCAACGTCCTGACTTTC.

This clonotype was seen many times. The chain has TRBV7-3 and TRBJ2-7; 11 nucleotides line up with TRBD2. Germline V CDR1 and CDR2: SGHTA, FQGTGA. This CDR3 is 15 amino acids long. J was trimmed by 4 bases and V by 5 bases; bases with no gene match: 7. The CDR3 loop is CASSPIAGGIYEQYF. The CDR3 region has the DNA TGTGCCAGCAGCCCGATAGCGGGAGGGATTTACGAGCAGTACTTC.

This clonotype was seen only a few times. This chain links TRBV12-3 or TRBV12-4 with TRBJ1-4; 8 positions match TRBD1. CDR3 length: 14 residues. J gave up 6 bases and V 7 bases, and 7 bases lay outside the gene matches. CDR3 nucleotide sequence: TGTGCCAGCACCACCGGGACAGGATATGAAAAACTGTTTTTT. This sequence encodes CASTTGTGYEKLFF.

This clonotype showed up just a few times. The chain carries TRBV6-2 or TRBV6-3 and TRBJ1-2; D uncertain. The length of the CDR3 is 13 residues. Germline assignment: CDR1 MNHEY and CDR2 SVGEGT. The V gene lost 6 bases and the J gene lost 6 bases, with 14 bases spanning the gap. The CDR3 reads CASRPGILDGYTF. CDR3 nucleotides: TGTGCCAGCAGGCCGGGAATCCTGGATGGCTACACCTTC.

The rearrangement uses TRBV7-6 and TRBJ2-7; the D is unclear. The V end lost 6 bases, the J end lost 0 bases, and 6 bases lay between the germline ends. CDR3 size: 12 residues. Germline V gene lookup returns CDR1 SGHVS and CDR2 FNYEAQ. CDR3 DNA sequence: TGTGCCAGCAGTAGCTCCTCCTACGAGCAGTACTTC. Translated: CASSSSSYEQYF.

About this clonotype: One end of the junction varies from germline; a read error may be responsible. The CDR3 DNA sequence: TGTGCTAGTGGTTTGGCCGTGGGAGGGCCCTCCCACGAGCAGTACTTC. Translating it yields CASGLAVGGPSHEQYF. V is TRBV12-5 and J is TRBJ2-7; TRBD2 matches at 7 bases. This CDR3 contains 16 residues. The germline V gene encodes CDR1 LGHNT and CDR2 FRNRAP.

This clonotype was detected ten times or more. The chain has TRBV7-3 and TRBJ1-6, with D hard to call. The germline V gene has CDR1 SGHTA and CDR2 FQGTGA. The germline V and J ends were trimmed by 2 bases and 7 bases, with 9 bases remaining between them. The CDR3 is 14 amino acids. The DNA of the CDR3 is TGTGCCAGCAGCTTAGGTCCCTCGAATTCACCCCTCCACTTT. Amino acids: CASSLGPSNSPLHF.

This clonotype was detected many times. The chain uses TRBV6-5 and TRBJ2-3; 9 bases align to TRBD2. The germline V gene has CDR1 MNHEY and CDR2 SVGAGI. V shed 0 bases and J 2 bases; nucleotides not matched to a gene: 3. The CDR3 spans 16 residues. The CDR3 loop is CASSYSREGNTDTQYF. CDR3 DNA: TGTGCCAGCAGTTACTCGCGGGAGGGGAACACAGATACGCAGTATTTT.

The rearrangement links TRBV27 to TRBJ2-2; D call uncertain. Trimming took 4 bases from V and 7 from J, leaving 10 bases between them. CDR1 MNHEY and CDR2 SMNVEV come from the germline V gene (reference sequence). This CDR3 is 13 amino acids long. The CDR3 region has the DNA TGTGCCAGCAGTTCTTATGCCGGCGGGGAGCTGTTTTTT. It translates to CASSSYAGGELFF.

This clonotype was found a few times. V and J are TRBV9 and TRBJ2-7; D is undetermined. Germline CDR1 SGDLS, CDR2 YYNGEE. This CDR3 is 12 amino acids long. The V end lost 4 bases, the J end lost 4 bases, and 9 bases lay between the germline ends. CDR3 protein: CASSSGGYEQYF. The CDR3 DNA is TGTGCCAGCAGCTCAGGCGGATACGAGCAGTACTTC.

The gene calls are TRBV6-2 or TRBV6-3 and TRBJ2-7; the D is unclear. Germline CDR1 and CDR2: MNHEY and SVGEGT. This CDR3 is 14 amino acids long. Trimming stripped 5 bases from V and 2 bases from J, with 13 bases between. CDR3 DNA sequence: TGTGCCAGCAGTCGCCAACAGAGACCCTACGAGCAGTACTTC. This codes for CASSRQQRPYEQYF.

This clonotype was seen a few times. The chain links TRBV7-2 to TRBJ1-3; D is perhaps TRBD1 (5 bases). CDR1 and CDR2 from the germline V gene are SGHTA and FQGNSA. The CDR3 is 18 residues long. V was shortened by 2 bases and J by 0 bases, with 17 bases between the two germline ends. CDR3 protein: CASSLKDTTIPSGNTIYF. In DNA, the CDR3 is TGTGCCAGCAGCTTAAAGGACACCACAATCCCCTCTGGAAACACCATATATTTT.

This clonotype has a count of ten or more. An end of the junction differs from the germline gene, which may be a read error. The rearrangement links TRBV28 to TRBJ2-1; TRBD2 aligns across 7 bases. The germline gives CDR1 MDHEN, CDR2 SYDVKM. The CDR3 consists of 12 residues. CDR3 in DNA: TGTGCCAGCAGTCCCATGGCCCTAGCGGCCTCCTTC. This sequence encodes CASSPMALAASF. Supplemented by reference TRBV28 and TRBJ2-1, the full variable domain reads DVKVTQSSRYLVKRTGEKVFLECVQDMDHENMFWYRQDPGLGLRLIYFSYDVKMKEKGDIPEGYSVSREKKERFSLILESASTNQTSMYLCASSPMALAASFGPGTRLTVL.

In this sample, this clonotype turned up many times. The V and J genes are TRBV7-8 and TRBJ2-3, with D maybe TRBD2 (6 bases). The CDR3 spans 16 residues. V was trimmed by 2 bases and J by 2 bases, leaving 14 bases between them. From germline, CDR1 is SGHVS and CDR2 FQNEAQ. The CDR3 nucleotides are TGTGCCAGCAGCTTAATCAGACTAGTTAACACAGATACGCAGTATTTT. This codes for CASSLIRLVNTDTQYF.